The 8 T cell receptor beta chains listed next were all sequenced from one sample in a study of T cells in Graves' hyperthyroidism and ophthalmopathy (dated 2019 in TCRdb). Library preparation used multiplex PCR. The sequencer was an Illumina HiSeq 2000. The TCR beta CDR3 regions were amplified from the RNA transcripts. A first-round RT-PCR of the TCR CDR3 used the HTBI primer set with the Qiagen OneStep RT-PCR kit. TCRdb itself trimmed the public reads at Q25 with fastp, ran MiXCR and retained productive beta chains. Rows are combined by CDR3 protein, so each entry shows the most common genes and DNA. Within this sample are about 130,000 distinct CDR3 sequences, with approximately 20% of them counted one time only. The ten largest clonotypes hold roughly 71% of the sample. The sample comprised blood. These receptors were collected from a woman aged 45-59 years with Graves' hyperthyroidism that later progressed to Graves' ophthalmopathy.

The rearrangement joins TRBV3-1 to TRBJ2-5; 7 bases line up with TRBD1. V shed 1 base and J 0 bases; nucleotides not matched to a gene: 5. The length of the CDR3 is 16 residues. Germline V gives CDR1 LGHDT, CDR2 YNNKEL (reference sequence). The CDR3 here is CASSQAPGQYQETQYF. For the CDR3, the DNA is TGTGCCAGCAGCCAAGCCCCGGGACAGTACCAAGAGACCCAGTACTTC.

This clonotype has a count of ten or more. The chain's CDR3 is CASRGTRTGELFF. Here the CDR3 DNA reads TGTGCCAGCAGGGGGACTAGGACCGGGGAGCTGTTTTTT. The rearrangement uses TRBV27 and TRBJ2-2; 8 bases agree with TRBD2. V gave up 6 bases and J gave up 5 bases; unmatched junction bases: 2. Germline-derived CDR1 and CDR2 are MNHEY and SMNVEV (reference sequence). CDR3 size: 13 residues.

This clonotype has only a few counts. The chain uses TRBV5-8 and TRBJ2-6; D possibly corresponds to TRBD1 (6 bases). Looked up from germline, CDR1 is SGHTS and CDR2 is YDEGEE. V lost 4 bases and J lost 2, with 13 bases in between. The CDR3 totals 16 residues. Here the CDR3 reads CASSLGQPPGANVLTF. In DNA form, the CDR3 reads TGTGCCAGCAGCCTCGGACAGCCCCCTGGGGCCAACGTCCTGACTTTC.

The chain is built from TRBV4-2 and TRBJ2-1; perhaps TRBD1 as D (7 bases). Trimming left V 4 bases short and J 5 bases short, with 21 bases between. CDR1 and CDR2 from the germline V gene are LGHNA and YNFKEQ. CDR3 size: 17 residues. In nucleotides, the CDR3 is TGTGCCAGCAGCCGAGAAGGGGGCGGGATGGGAAACAATGAGCAGTTCTTC. It yields the protein CASSREGGGMGNNEQFF.

This clonotype was counted ten times or more. This chain joins TRBV7-8 and TRBJ2-2; TRBD2 agrees at 9 bases. Germline lookup yields CDR1 SGHVS and CDR2 FQNEAQ. Trimming at V came to 5 bases and at J to 5 bases, leaving 15 bases not matched to a gene. The CDR3 sequence is 18 residues long. This chain's CDR3 is CASSPRPPSGIITGELFF. The DNA of the CDR3 is TGTGCCAGCAGCCCTCGCCCCCCTAGCGGGATAATAACCGGGGAGCTGTTTTTT.

This chain connects TRBV14 to TRBJ2-1; 8 positions match TRBD2. The ends lost 0 bases at V and 9 bases at J; junction bases unmatched: 1. Germline V gene data show CDR1 as SGHDN and CDR2 as FVKESK. The CDR3 consists of 13 residues. In nucleotides, the CDR3 is TGTGCCAGCAGCCAAGATCGGGGGGGTGAGCAGTTCTTC. It specifies CASSQDRGGEQFF.

The chain is built from TRBV7-6 and TRBJ2-3; unclear D gene. V dropped 2 bases and J dropped 2 bases, with 11 bases sitting between them. The CDR3 contains 15 residues. The germline V gene has CDR1 SGHVS and CDR2 FNYEAQ. The CDR3: CASSLKPSDTDTQYF. In nucleotides, the CDR3 is TGTGCCAGCAGCTTAAAGCCCAGCGACACAGATACGCAGTATTTT.

Turning to this clonotype: This sequence may be a read error, since a much larger clone differs from it by one base. The chain recombines TRBV6-2 or TRBV6-3 with TRBJ1-2, with TRBD1 as a possible D gene (5 bases). Germline V CDR1 and CDR2: MNHEY, SVGEGT. The CDR3 covers 14 residues. CDR3 sequence reads: CASSPRVANYGHTF. For the CDR3, the DNA is TGTGCCAGCAGTCCCAGGGTGGCTAACTATGGCCACACCTTC.